This TCR beta chain was recovered during a study of blood T cell repertoires in COVID-19. Across the study: Collection of acute and convalescent COVID-19 samples took place in the United States, Italy and Spain. Sample material is recorded as cDNA or gDNA derived from T cells, B-cell-depleted T cells, or PBMCs.

The CDR3 contains 15 residues. V shed 6 bases and J 4 bases; nucleotides not matched to a gene: 11. Per germline, CDR1 MDHEN and CDR2 SYDVKM. In the original processing: Amplified reference gene primers provided the basis for estimating nucleated cell counts. The table came from immunoSEQ multiplex PCR; TCRdb's copy has only in-frame clones and leaves some out. That table gives V, J and clone size, and the DNA gave D and trimming. Seen here are 150,000 to 200,000 clones, about 82% observed once, and the top ten hold under 5.5%. As to this clone: This sample also contains other DNA sequences that code for the same CDR3.

The source material was peripheral blood. The clonotype was recovered from a woman aged 25 to 39 with acute or convalescent COVID-19. The V and J genes are TRBV28 and TRBJ2-5; 7 bases fit TRBD2. The CDR3 sequence is CASSPSGGVGETQYF. DNA of the CDR3: TGTGCCAGCAGCCCCTCTGGGGGGGTGGGAGAGACCCAGTACTTC.